This T cell receptor beta chain emerged from a study of blood T cell repertoires in COVID-19. The CDR3 totals 14 residues. Germline CDR1 and CDR2: SGHKS and YYEKEE (reference sequence). With 2 bases removed from V and 0 bases from J, the gap between germline ends came to 6 bases. In the authors' methods: Using reference gene primer amplification, nucleated cell counts were estimated. TCRdb's table, derived via immunoSEQ multiplex PCR, lists solely in-frame clones and lacks some. Clonal size and the V and J genes are those of that table, whereas D and trimming came from the DNA. The top ten clones hold roughly 8.7% of a sample with 180,000 or so clones, 75% to 80% of them seen once.

Input material: peripheral blood. This chain connects TRBV5-5 to TRBJ1-3, with unresolved D. The receptor was derived from a woman aged 45 to 65 with active or convalescent COVID-19. The CDR3 here is CASSFTASGNTIYF. The CDR3 bases are TGTGCCAGCAGCTTTACAGCCTCTGGAAACACCATATATTTT. Supplemented by reference TRBV5-5 and TRBJ1-3, the full variable domain reads DAGVTQSPTHLIKTRGQQVTLRCSPISGHKSVSWYQQVLGQGPQFIFQYYEKEERGRGNFPDRFSARQFPNYSSELNVNALLLGDSALYLCASSFTASGNTIYFGEGSWLTVV.